These 12 T cell receptor beta chains originate from one sample sequenced in a study of read filtering for tumor transcriptome and immune sequencing. This library used roughly 430 ng RNA and molecular barcoded adaptors spanning alpha/delta and beta/gamma chains. TCRdb redid the calling of the reads with MiXCR, one entry per CDR3 protein. The profile covers approximately 150,000 distinct CDR3 sequences, with over 10% appearing a single time and just under 8.5% taken by the ten largest. The sequenced sample consisted of a population of CD138-negative cells sorted from bone marrow. These receptors all stem from a donor at least 40 years old with multiple myeloma.

This clonotype was observed many times. The V call is TRBV20-1, the J call TRBJ2-1; possible D gene TRBD2, 6 bases. Germline-derived CDR1 and CDR2 are DFQATT and SNEGSKA (reference sequence). With 5 bases removed from V and 6 bases from J, the gap between germline ends came to 23 bases. The CDR3 has 16 amino acids. CDR3: CSAEGLDGRIGNEQFF. CDR3 DNA sequence: TGCAGTGCTGAGGGACTTGACGGGAGAATCGGCAATGAGCAGTTCTTC.

This clonotype came up many times. CDR3 in DNA: TGTGCCAGCAGCTTAGTGAGGTCGTCCTACGAGCAGTACTTC. Translation: CASSLVRSSYEQYF. The chain joins TRBV7-2 to TRBJ2-7; D gene unclear. V lost 1 base and J 1 base, leaving 8 bases between the germline ends. This CDR3 has 14 residues. The germline CDR1 and CDR2 sequences are SGHTA and FQGNSA.

This clonotype was detected a few times. The V and J genes are TRBV6-5 and TRBJ2-3; 9 nucleotides match TRBD2. Trimming took 2 bases from V and 6 from J; bases not matched to a gene: 3. CDR3 size: 14 residues. Germline V gives CDR1 MNHEY, CDR2 SVGAGI. The CDR3 region is CASSYRGRADTQYF. The CDR3 nucleotides are TGTGCCAGCAGTTACCGCGGGAGGGCGGATACGCAGTATTTT.

This clonotype was observed at least ten times. This chain uses TRBV9 with TRBJ2-1; TRBD2 matches at 8 bases. V was clipped by 4 bases and J by 5 bases; unmatched bases: 8. There are 15 residues in the CDR3. Germline V CDR1 and CDR2: SGDLS, YYNGEE. This CDR3 is CASSPWTSPNNEQFF. In nucleotides, the CDR3 is TGTGCCAGCAGCCCGTGGACTAGCCCGAACAATGAGCAGTTCTTC.

This clonotype was seen only a few times. This may stem from a read error, because a much larger clone lies one nucleotide away. The V gene is TRBV24-1, the J gene TRBJ2-1, with D unresolved. Germline V lookup: CDR1 KGHDR, CDR2 SFDVKD. The CDR3 totals 14 residues. CDR3 in DNA: TGTGCCACCAGTGATCACAGCTCCTACAATGGGCAGTTCTTC. It translates to CATSDHSSYNGQFF.

In this sample, this clonotype turned up many times. V usage is TRBV29-1 and J usage is TRBJ2-5; 7 bases align to TRBD2. The CDR3 loop spans 12 amino acids. Germline loops: CDR1 SQVTM, CDR2 ANQGSEA. With V trimmed by 3 bases and J by 4 bases, 2 bases remained unmatched. The CDR3 DNA sequence: TGCAGCGTTGAGGCGGGAGTAGAGACCCAGTACTTC. Translating it yields CSVEAGVETQYF.

This clonotype has a handful of counts. The chain joins TRBV4-1 to TRBJ2-3; 7 bases fit TRBD1. This CDR3 is built from 13 residues. The germline V gene encodes CDR1 MGHRA and CDR2 YSYEKL. The V and J ends lost 2 bases and 10 bases, in that order; junction bases with no gene match: 6. In nucleotides, the CDR3 is TGCGCCAGCAGCCAAACCGGGACAGAGGCGCAGTATTTT. Translating it yields CASSQTGTEAQYF.

This clonotype was seen ten or more times. The rearrangement uses TRBV20-1 and TRBJ2-1; D not resolved. This CDR3 contains 14 residues. From germline, CDR1 is DFQATT and CDR2 SNEGSKA (reference sequence). V lost 3 bases to trimming and J lost 5 bases, with 14 bases between them. The DNA of the CDR3 is TGCAGTGCTAGTCAAGGTAGTTGGAACAATGAGCAGTTCTTC. Its protein product is CSASQGSWNNEQFF.

On this clonotype itself: It is likely a read error, because the conserved phenylalanine at the end of the CDR3 is missing. Because the CDR3's place on the DNA is in doubt, the DNA is left out and the CDR3 is given as listed by TCRdb. The chain links TRBV6-2 or TRBV6-3 to TRBJ2-1; the D segment call TRBD1 is taken from the table without a DNA check. Germline lookup yields CDR1 MNHEY and CDR2 SVGEGT. The CDR3 comprises 14 residues, both ends counted. The CDR3 loop is CASSRLTGFNEQLY.

This clonotype was seen ten or more times. V usage is TRBV27 and J usage is TRBJ1-4; perhaps TRBD1 as D (6 bases). Trimming left V 5 bases short and J 6 bases short, with 16 bases between. CDR3 length: 15 residues. Germline V gives CDR1 MNHEY, CDR2 SMNVEV (reference sequence). The CDR3 DNA reads as TGTGCCAGCAGTCGAGTCCGGGGGGGGCATGAAAAACTGTTTTTT. Encoded protein: CASSRVRGGHEKLFF.

This clonotype has only a few counts. Possible read error: a much larger clone is one base away. This chain connects TRBV15 to TRBJ2-3; D ambiguous. The V gene's germline CDR1 is LNHNV and CDR2 YYDKDF (reference sequence). The V and J ends lost 1 base and 0 bases respectively, with 11 bases between them. CDR3 size: 16 residues. CDR3 protein: CATSRVGQHSTDTQYF. The CDR3, as DNA: TGTGCCACCAGCAGAGTAGGGCAGCATAGCACAGATACGCAGTATTTT.

Comments on this clonotype: One base away lies a much larger clone, so this may be a sequencing read error. The V call is TRBV27, the J call TRBJ2-7; a possible D gene is TRBD2 (5 bases). The CDR3 runs to 15 residues. Germline CDR1 MNHEY, CDR2 SMNVEV (reference sequence). The CDR3 nucleotides read TGTACCAGCAGTTTATCGTCGGGATACTACTACGAGCAGTACTTC. Residues: CTSSLSSGYYYEQYF.